The source of this T cell receptor (beta chain) is a study of blood T cell repertoires in COVID-19. Germline V gene sequence: CDR1 SGHRS, CDR2 YFSETQ. Deletions cut 4 bases from V and 4 bases from J, with 11 bases between. The CDR3 runs 14 residues. Produced via immunoSEQ multiplex PCR; TCRdb's table is partial and in-frame only. The data show more than 150,000 clones, roughly 80% seen once. The sequenced material came from peripheral blood. This chain links TRBV5-1 with TRBJ2-2, with D tentatively TRBD2 (6 bases). The TCR was taken from a man aged 55 to 70 with active or convalescent COVID-19. CDR3 in amino acids: CASSVYGSTGELFF. The CDR3 bases are TGCGCCAGCAGCGTCTACGGGAGCACCGGGGAGCTGTTTTTT.